The 3 T cell receptor beta chains in this list originate from one sample, sequenced in a study of metastatic and nonmetastatic thyroid tumors. Through MiXCR, TCRdb re-clonotyped the PCR reads. Among 3,500 to 5,000 clones listed, 20% to 25% were seen once. None of the patients had undergone any treatment ahead of thyroid surgery. Sequenced sample: tumor tissue. All receptors come from a male donor with papillary thyroid cancer or a benign thyroid nodule (not recorded which). Some clones in this sample may be carry-over from other donors' samples.

There are a few counts of this clone. For the CDR3, the DNA is TGTGCCAGCAGTTTATCGCTCGGACTCTTGTCCTACGAGCAGTACTTC. Translation gives CASSLSLGLLSYEQYF. The rearrangement uses TRBV27 and TRBJ2-7; TRBD2 is a possible D gene (5 bases). The CDR3 length is 16 residues. V was shortened by 0 bases and J by 1 base, with 13 bases between the two germline ends. Germline V gene sequence: CDR1 MNHEY, CDR2 SMNVEV (reference sequence).

By share, this clone counts as medium-sized. This chain joins TRBV11-2 and TRBJ2-7; no definite D call. The ends were cut back, 0 bases at V and 6 bases at J, with 6 bases in the middle. The CDR3 extends over 12 amino acids. Per germline, CDR1 SGHAT and CDR2 FQNNGV. In DNA form, the CDR3 reads TGTGCCAGCAGCTTAGAAGATACCGAGCAGTACTTC. Translated, it gives CASSLEDTEQYF. The full variable domain, rest sourced from reference TRBV11-2 and TRBJ2-7, is EAGVAQSPRYKIIEKRQSVAFWCNPISGHATLYWYQQILGQGPKLLIQFQNNGVVDDSQLPKDRFSAERLKGVDSTLKIQPAKLEDSAVYLCASSLEDTEQYFGPGTRLTVT.

The rearrangement uses TRBV6-1 and TRBJ2-2, with a possible D match to TRBD2 (6 bases). Germline assignment: CDR1 MNHNS and CDR2 SASEGT. The CDR3 totals 14 residues. V was pared by 5 bases and J by 5 bases, with 12 bases between. CDR3: CASSRGGITGELFF. CDR3 coding DNA: TGTGCCAGCAGTAGAGGCGGGATAACCGGGGAGCTGTTTTTT.